A selection of T cell receptor beta chains follows, all from one sample in a study of T-cell memory formation after mild COVID-19. MiXCR, applied by TCRdb to the 5' RACE reads, yields one record per CDR3 protein. The data contain approximately 300,000 distinct CDR3 sequences, about 15% of them singletons. Specimen: PBMCs or a T cell subset sorted from them (not recorded which). All receptors derive from a man aged 18 to 29 who had mild COVID-19 (a few samples of this study predate the infection). Cell type and time point are not known. Both conserved end residues are part of each CDR3. D genes are given only for firm matches. Clone size appears in some rows only: once, few, many, or a class for an expanded clone.

j_call cdr3_length v_call clone_size d_call cdr3_aa cdr3_nt
TRBJ1-2 14 TRBV6-2/TRBV6-3 - - CASSYDPRSYGYTF TGTGCCAGCAGTTACGATCCCAGGAGCTATGGCTACACCTTC
TRBJ1-3 14 TRBV12-3/TRBV12-4 - - CASSETWTENTIYF TGTGCCAGCTCGGAGACCTGGACGGAAAACACCATATATTTT
TRBJ2-5 13 TRBV10-3 - - CAISDQGRETQYF TGTGCCATCAGTGATCAGGGCAGAGAGACCCAGTACTTC
TRBJ1-1 14 TRBV28 - - CASRTGGTNTEAFF TGTGCCAGCAGGACGGGGGGCACGAACACTGAAGCTTTCTTT
TRBJ2-3 15 TRBV2 few - CASSGQRATTDTQYF TGTGCCAGCAGTGGCCAGCGGGCGACCACAGATACGCAGTATTTT
TRBJ2-5 12 TRBV6-2/TRBV6-3 - - CASSYPEAYKYF TGTGCCAGCAGTTACCCAGAGGCGTATAAGTACTTC
TRBJ1-1 15 TRBV29-1 few TRBD1 CSASPGTGTNTEAFF TGCAGCGCTAGTCCCGGGACAGGGACCAACACTGAAGCTTTCTTT
TRBJ2-1 16 TRBV4-3 few TRBD2 CASSQDLGGAYNEQFF TGCGCCAGCAGCCAAGATCTGGGGGGGGCCTACAATGAGCAGTTCTTC
TRBJ1-1 15 TRBV5-4 - - CASRGMGPTGTEAFF TGTGCCAGCAGGGGGATGGGTCCAACGGGGACTGAAGCTTTCTTT
TRBJ2-2 14 TRBV3-1 - TRBD2 CASSHTSVTGELFF TGTGCCAGCAGCCACACTAGCGTCACCGGGGAGCTGTTTTTT
TRBJ1-1 13 TRBV20-1 - - CSEPRTSPFCAFF TGCAGTGAACCCCGGACCTCGCCTTTCTGTGCTTTCTTT
TRBJ1-4 15 TRBV28 - - CASSSLTATNEKLFF TGTGCCAGCAGTTCCCTGACGGCAACTAATGAAAAACTGTTTTTT
TRBJ1-2 13 TRBV15 - - CATSRGDGYGYTF TGTGCCACCAGCAGAGGGGACGGCTATGGCTACACCTTC
TRBJ1-6 13 TRBV2 few TRBD1 CASSRQGDSPLHF TGTGCCAGCAGTAGACAGGGCGACTCACCCCTCCACTTT
TRBJ1-4 15 TRBV5-1 - - CASSPVPGSEEKLFF TGCGCCAGCTCACCCGTTCCGGGGTCTGAAGAAAAACTGTTTTTT
TRBJ1-2 13 TRBV7-2 - - CASSNDRRNGYTF TGTGCCAGCAGCAACGACAGGAGGAATGGCTACACCTTC
TRBJ2-5 16 TRBV20-1 - TRBD2 CSARDVVSGGQETQYF TGCAGTGCTAGAGATGTCGTTAGCGGGGGCCAAGAGACCCAGTACTTC
TRBJ2-1 13 TRBV20-1 - TRBD2 CSARTSGGPEQFF TGCAGTGCTAGGACTAGCGGGGGACCCGAGCAGTTCTTC
TRBJ2-5 13 TRBV5-4 - TRBD1 CASTLGTGETQYF TGTGCCAGCACACTGGGGACAGGAGAGACCCAGTACTTC
TRBJ2-3 13 TRBV7-2 - - CARSGFSTDTQYF TGTGCCCGCTCCGGGTTTAGCACAGATACGCAGTATTTT
TRBJ2-1 13 TRBV5-1 few - CASSFTGRNEQFF TGCGCCAGCAGCTTCACAGGGAGGAATGAGCAGTTCTTC
TRBJ2-7 18 TRBV6-5 many TRBD1 CASSYSPPGQVSSNEQYF TGTGCCAGCAGTTACTCCCCCCCGGGACAGGTCTCATCGAACGAGCAGTACTTC
TRBJ1-1 15 TRBV12-3/TRBV12-4 - - CASTPGARSNTEAFF TGTGCCAGCACCCCGGGGGCACGGTCGAACACTGAAGCTTTCTTT
TRBJ1-2 15 TRBV2 - - CASSLTGLPDYGYTF TGTGCCAGCAGCCTTACGGGACTCCCGGACTATGGCTACACCTTC
TRBJ2-3 13 TRBV12-3/TRBV12-4 many TRBD2 CASSSPIAGTQYF TGTGCCAGCAGTTCACCTATAGCGGGGACGCAGTATTTT
TRBJ2-7 15 TRBV7-2 few - CASSFFPGTGYEQYF TGTGCCAGCAGCTTCTTCCCTGGGACCGGCTACGAGCAGTACTTC
TRBJ2-1 11 TRBV7-2 many - CASSLLYEQFF TGTGCCAGCAGCTTATTATATGAGCAGTTCTTC
TRBJ2-1 13 TRBV20-1 few TRBD2 CSARDAGVNEQFF TGCAGTGCTAGAGATGCGGGGGTTAATGAGCAGTTCTTC
TRBJ2-3 14 TRBV7-6 - - CASSTRGTPNTQYF TGTGCCAGCAGTACCCGGGGCACCCCAAATACGCAGTATTTT
TRBJ2-5 13 TRBV12-3/TRBV12-4 many - CASIRGPQETQYF TGTGCCAGCATCCGTGGACCTCAAGAGACCCAGTACTTC
TRBJ2-5 15 TRBV6-6 few - CASRRHGTQWETQYF TGTGCCAGCAGGCGTCACGGGACGCAGTGGGAGACCCAGTACTTC
TRBJ2-3 17 TRBV5-1 few - CASSFVLRGGAGDTQYF TGCGCCAGCAGCTTCGTCCTGAGAGGGGGGGCTGGAGATACGCAGTATTTT
TRBJ2-1 16 TRBV5-1 few TRBD2 CASSLGTSASYNEQFF TGCGCCAGCAGCTTGGGGACTAGTGCGTCCTACAATGAGCAGTTCTTC
TRBJ2-2 14 TRBV4-1 many - CASSQLGGPGELFF TGCGCCAGCAGCCAGCTGGGGGGGCCCGGGGAGCTGTTTTTT
TRBJ1-3 15 TRBV9 few - CASSVGLGSGNTIYF TGTGCCAGCAGCGTAGGTTTAGGCTCTGGAAACACCATATATTTT
TRBJ1-1 14 TRBV5-6 - - CASSLPGAGTEAFF TGTGCCAGCAGCTTACCAGGGGCGGGCACTGAAGCTTTCTTT
TRBJ1-1 16 TRBV29-1 - - CSVDPQIAAGDTEAFF TGCAGCGTTGATCCCCAGATAGCGGCGGGGGACACTGAAGCTTTCTTT
TRBJ2-3 15 TRBV6-6 few TRBD1 CASSDRGNVRDTQYF TGTGCCAGCAGCGACAGGGGCAATGTTAGAGATACGCAGTATTTT
TRBJ2-2 11 TRBV6-5 few - CASSYGRELFF TGTGCCAGCAGTTATGGAAGGGAGCTGTTTTTT
TRBJ1-1 14 TRBV6-1 - - CASSDLQGWTEAFF TGTGCCAGCAGTGACCTACAGGGTTGGACTGAAGCTTTCTTT
TRBJ1-2 15 TRBV7-9 - - CASSFGQLTPYGYTF TGTGCCAGCAGCTTTGGACAGTTAACTCCGTATGGCTACACCTTC
TRBJ2-1 12 TRBV12-3/TRBV12-4 - TRBD2 CASSFLAGEQFF TGTGCCAGCAGTTTCTTAGCGGGGGAGCAGTTCTTC
TRBJ1-1 13 TRBV20-1 few - CSAGGGSNTEAFF TGCAGTGCTGGAGGGGGGTCGAACACTGAAGCTTTCTTT
TRBJ2-2 16 TRBV4-1 few - CASSPPRATFTGELFF TGCGCCAGCAGCCCCCCCCGGGCGACTTTTACCGGGGAGCTGTTTTTT
TRBJ2-1 15 TRBV6-4 few TRBD1 CASSESDRVLNEQFF TGTGCCAGCAGTGAGTCGGACAGGGTTCTCAATGAGCAGTTCTTC
TRBJ2-5 18 TRBV6-5 few TRBD2 CASSYGTSGGAYQETQYF TGTGCCAGCAGTTACGGGACTAGCGGGGGGGCTTACCAAGAGACCCAGTACTTC
TRBJ2-2 10 TRBV10-2 few - CASSTGELFF TGCGCCAGCAGCACCGGGGAGCTGTTTTTT
TRBJ2-3 18 TRBV5-1 - TRBD2 CASSRPAGTSGATDTQYF TGCGCCAGCAGCCGTCCCGCAGGGACTAGCGGGGCCACAGATACGCAGTATTTT
TRBJ2-1 16 TRBV10-2 few - CASSEQRRGDANEQFF TGCGCCAGCAGTGAGCAGCGGCGCGGGGACGCCAATGAGCAGTTCTTC
TRBJ2-7 13 TRBV19 many - CASSPGFTYEQYF TGTGCCAGTAGTCCGGGATTTACCTACGAGCAGTACTTC
TRBJ2-3 12 TRBV15 - - CATSSDGDTQYF TGTGCCACCAGCAGCGACGGAGATACGCAGTATTTT
TRBJ2-2 15 TRBV12-3/TRBV12-4 few - CASSPEGSETGELFF TGTGCCAGCAGTCCAGAGGGGTCGGAGACCGGGGAGCTGTTTTTT
TRBJ2-1 15 TRBV30 few - CAWSDTGTALGGQFF TGTGCCTGGAGTGACACCGGGACCGCGTTGGGGGGGCAGTTCTTC
TRBJ2-6 16 TRBV11-2 many TRBD1 CASSSGTGKGANVLTF TGTGCCAGCAGCTCCGGGACAGGGAAAGGGGCCAACGTCCTGACTTTC
TRBJ2-5 11 TRBV20-1 few - CSADDQETQYF TGCAGTGCCGACGACCAAGAGACCCAGTACTTC